This T cell receptor (beta chain) comes out of a study of cytomegalovirus exposure and HLA in healthy donors. Study-level findings and limits: In vitro checks showed that a few CMV-associated chains really do target CMV antigens. In an earlier analysis, in 620 or so donors, most V segments appeared productive either ~87% or ~30% of the time. Reportedly, diagnosis of cytomegalovirus status by the classifier showed high specificity and sensitivity. It was reported that TCR beta sequences correctly inferred the HLA-A and HLA-B alleles for most subjects.

The CDR3 sequence is 17 residues long. Looked up from germline, CDR1 is LGHNA and CDR2 is YSLEER. The V end was cut by 0 bases, the J end by 0 bases, with 12 bases between. A word on this clone: Its antigen remains unknown.

PCR amplification relied on 60 Vbeta primers (plus 13 Jbeta primers). Data came from immunoSEQ multiplex PCR; TCRdb stores just in-frame clones and leaves some out. Among some 120,000 clones listed, over 70% were seen once. Sequenced: PBMCs. The J gene is TRBJ2-1, the V gene TRBV4-3; D uncertain. This receptor was obtained from a woman between 45 and 60 years old in good health and CMV-seronegative. The CDR3 is CASSQDSSTDSYNEQFF. In nucleotides, the CDR3 is TGCGCCAGCAGCCAAGATTCAAGCACCGACTCCTACAATGAGCAGTTCTTC.